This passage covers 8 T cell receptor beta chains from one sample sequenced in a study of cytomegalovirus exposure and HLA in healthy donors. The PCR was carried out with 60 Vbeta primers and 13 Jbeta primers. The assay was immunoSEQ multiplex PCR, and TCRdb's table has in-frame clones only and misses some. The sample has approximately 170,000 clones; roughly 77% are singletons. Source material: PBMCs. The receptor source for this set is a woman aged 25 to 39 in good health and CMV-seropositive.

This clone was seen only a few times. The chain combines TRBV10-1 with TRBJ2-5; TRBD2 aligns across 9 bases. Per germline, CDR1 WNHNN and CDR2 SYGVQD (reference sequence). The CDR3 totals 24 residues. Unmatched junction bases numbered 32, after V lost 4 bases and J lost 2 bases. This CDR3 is CASSATLFCLPGGLAGDLQETQYF. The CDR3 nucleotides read TGCGCCAGCAGTGCAACCCTCTTCTGTCTCCCGGGTGGATTAGCGGGAGATCTTCAAGAGACCCAGTACTTC.

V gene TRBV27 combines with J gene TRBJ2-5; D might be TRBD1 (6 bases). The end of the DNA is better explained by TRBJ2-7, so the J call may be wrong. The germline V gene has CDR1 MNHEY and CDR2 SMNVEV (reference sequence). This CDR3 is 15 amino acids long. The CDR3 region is CASSSTGTPSYEQYF. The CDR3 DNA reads TGTGCCAGCAGTTCGACAGGAACCCCATCCTACGAGCAGTACTTC.

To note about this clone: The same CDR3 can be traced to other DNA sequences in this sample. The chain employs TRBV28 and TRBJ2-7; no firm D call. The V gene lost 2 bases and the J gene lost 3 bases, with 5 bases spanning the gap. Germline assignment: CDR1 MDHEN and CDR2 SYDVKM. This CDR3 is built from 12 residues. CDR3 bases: TGTGCCAGCAGTTTAACGGGCTACGAGCAGTACTTC. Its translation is CASSLTGYEQYF.

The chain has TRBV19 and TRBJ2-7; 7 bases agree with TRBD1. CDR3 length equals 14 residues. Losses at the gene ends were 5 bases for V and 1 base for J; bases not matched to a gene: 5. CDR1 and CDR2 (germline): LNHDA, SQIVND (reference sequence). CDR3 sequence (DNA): TGTGCCAGTAGTGTGGACAGGATATCCTACGAGCAGTACTTC. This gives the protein CASSVDRISYEQYF.

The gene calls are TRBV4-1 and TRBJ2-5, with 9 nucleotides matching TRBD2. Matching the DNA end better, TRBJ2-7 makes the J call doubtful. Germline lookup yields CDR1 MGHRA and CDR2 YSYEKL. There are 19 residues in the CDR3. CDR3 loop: CASSHPPPLLAGPSGEQYF. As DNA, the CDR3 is TGCGCCAGCAGCCACCCCCCCCCACTACTAGCGGGCCCTTCTGGCGAGCAGTACTTC.

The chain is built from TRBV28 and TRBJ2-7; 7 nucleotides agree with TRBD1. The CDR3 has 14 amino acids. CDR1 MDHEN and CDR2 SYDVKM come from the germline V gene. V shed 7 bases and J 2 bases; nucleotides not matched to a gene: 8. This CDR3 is CASITTGTAYEQYF. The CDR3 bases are TGTGCCAGCATCACGACAGGGACAGCCTACGAGCAGTACTTC.

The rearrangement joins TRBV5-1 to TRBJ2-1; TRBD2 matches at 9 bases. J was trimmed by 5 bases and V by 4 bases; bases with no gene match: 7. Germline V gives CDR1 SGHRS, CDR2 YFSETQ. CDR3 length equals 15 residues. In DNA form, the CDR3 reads TGCGCCAGCAGCGCACTAGCGGGCCCAAACAATGAGCAGTTCTTC. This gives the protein CASSALAGPNNEQFF.

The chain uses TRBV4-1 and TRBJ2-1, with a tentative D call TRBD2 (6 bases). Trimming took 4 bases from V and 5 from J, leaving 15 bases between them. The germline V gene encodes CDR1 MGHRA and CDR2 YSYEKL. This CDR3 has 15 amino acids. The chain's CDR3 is CASSPIGLRNNEQFF. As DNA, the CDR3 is TGCGCCAGCAGCCCCATTGGACTAAGGAACAATGAGCAGTTCTTC.